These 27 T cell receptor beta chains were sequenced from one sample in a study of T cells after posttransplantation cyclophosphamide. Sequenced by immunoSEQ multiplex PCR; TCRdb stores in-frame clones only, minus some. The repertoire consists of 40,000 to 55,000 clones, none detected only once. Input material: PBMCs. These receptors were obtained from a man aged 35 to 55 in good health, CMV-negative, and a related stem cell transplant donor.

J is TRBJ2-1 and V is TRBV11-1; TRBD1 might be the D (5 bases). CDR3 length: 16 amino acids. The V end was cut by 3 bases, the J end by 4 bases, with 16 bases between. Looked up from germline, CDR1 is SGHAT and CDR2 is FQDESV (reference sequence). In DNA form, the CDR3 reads TGTGCCAGCAGCTTGGGTCTACAGGCCCCTTACAATGAGCAGTTCTTC. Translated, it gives CASSLGLQAPYNEQFF.

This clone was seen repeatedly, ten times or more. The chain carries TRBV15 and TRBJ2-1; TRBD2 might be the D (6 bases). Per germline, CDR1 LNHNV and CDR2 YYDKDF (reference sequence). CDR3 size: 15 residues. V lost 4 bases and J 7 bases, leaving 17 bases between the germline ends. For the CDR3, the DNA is TGTGCCACCAGCACAAAAGGAGGGAATTTAAATGAGCAGTTCTTC. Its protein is CATSTKGGNLNEQFF.

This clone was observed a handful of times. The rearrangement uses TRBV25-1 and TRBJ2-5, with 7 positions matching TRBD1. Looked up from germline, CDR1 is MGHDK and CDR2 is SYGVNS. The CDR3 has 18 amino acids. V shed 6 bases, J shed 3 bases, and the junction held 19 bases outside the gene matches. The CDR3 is CASSPLLQGSIRKETQYF. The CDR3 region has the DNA TGTGCCAGCAGCCCACTATTACAGGGGAGCATAAGGAAAGAGACCCAGTACTTC.

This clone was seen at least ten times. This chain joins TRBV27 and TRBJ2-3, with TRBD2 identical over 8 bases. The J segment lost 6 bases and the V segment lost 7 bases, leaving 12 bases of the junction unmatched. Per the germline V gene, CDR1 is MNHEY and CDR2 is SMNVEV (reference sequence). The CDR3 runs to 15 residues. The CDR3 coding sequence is TGTGCCAGCACCCAGGGTAGCGGGGTCCGGGATACGCAGTATTTT. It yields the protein CASTQGSGVRDTQYF.

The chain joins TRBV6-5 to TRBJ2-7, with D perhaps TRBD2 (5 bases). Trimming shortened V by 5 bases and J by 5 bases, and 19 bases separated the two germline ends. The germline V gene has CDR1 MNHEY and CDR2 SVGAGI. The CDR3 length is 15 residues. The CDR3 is CASSAPRAPHHEQYV. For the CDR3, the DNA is TGTGCCAGCAGTGCGCCGCGGGCTCCCCATCACGAGCAGTACGTC.

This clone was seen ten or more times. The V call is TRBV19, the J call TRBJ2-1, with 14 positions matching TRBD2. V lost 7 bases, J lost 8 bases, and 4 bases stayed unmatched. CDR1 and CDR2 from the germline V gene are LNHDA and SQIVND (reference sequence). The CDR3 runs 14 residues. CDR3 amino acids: CASTGLAGGYEQFF. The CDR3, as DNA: TGTGCCAGTACCGGACTAGCGGGAGGTTATGAGCAGTTCTTC.

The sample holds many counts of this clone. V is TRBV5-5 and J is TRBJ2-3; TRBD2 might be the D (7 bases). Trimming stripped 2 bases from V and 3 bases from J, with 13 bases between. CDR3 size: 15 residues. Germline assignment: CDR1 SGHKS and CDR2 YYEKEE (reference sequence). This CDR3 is CASSLGGGRTDTQYF. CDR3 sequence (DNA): TGTGCCAGCAGCTTAGGGGGGGGAAGGACAGATACGCAGTATTTT.

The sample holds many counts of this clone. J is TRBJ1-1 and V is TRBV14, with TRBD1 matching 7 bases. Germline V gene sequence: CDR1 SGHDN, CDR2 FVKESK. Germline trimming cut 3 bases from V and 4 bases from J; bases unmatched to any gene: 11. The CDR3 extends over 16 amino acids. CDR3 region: CASSHTRGQLITEAFF. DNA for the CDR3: TGTGCCAGCAGCCACACCCGGGGACAGCTGATCACTGAAGCTTTCTTT.

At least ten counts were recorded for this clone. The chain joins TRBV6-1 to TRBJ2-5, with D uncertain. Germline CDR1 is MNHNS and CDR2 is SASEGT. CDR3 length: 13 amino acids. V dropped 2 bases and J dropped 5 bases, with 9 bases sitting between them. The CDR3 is CASSESLGETQYF. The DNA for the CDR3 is TGTGCCAGCAGTGAATCCCTCGGGGAGACCCAGTACTTC.

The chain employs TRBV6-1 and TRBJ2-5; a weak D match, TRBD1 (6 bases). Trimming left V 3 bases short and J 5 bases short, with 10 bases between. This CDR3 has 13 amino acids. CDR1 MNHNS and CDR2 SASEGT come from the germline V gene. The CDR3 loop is CASSDGRGETQYF. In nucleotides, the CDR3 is TGTGCCAGCAGTGATGGCAGGGGTGAGACCCAGTACTTC.

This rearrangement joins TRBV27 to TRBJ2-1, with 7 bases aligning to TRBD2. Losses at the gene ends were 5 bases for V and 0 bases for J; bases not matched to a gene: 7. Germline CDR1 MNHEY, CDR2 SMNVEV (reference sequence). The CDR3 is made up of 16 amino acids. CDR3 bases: TGTGCCAGCAGTCTAACGGGGAGGGGCTCCTACAATGAGCAGTTCTTC. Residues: CASSLTGRGSYNEQFF.

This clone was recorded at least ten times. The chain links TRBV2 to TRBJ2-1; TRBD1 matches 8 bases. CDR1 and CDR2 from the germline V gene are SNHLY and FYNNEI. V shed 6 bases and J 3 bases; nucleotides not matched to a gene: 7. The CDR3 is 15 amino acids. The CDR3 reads CASRIRTGNYNEQFF. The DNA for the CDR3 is TGTGCCAGCAGGATCAGGACAGGGAACTACAATGAGCAGTTCTTC.

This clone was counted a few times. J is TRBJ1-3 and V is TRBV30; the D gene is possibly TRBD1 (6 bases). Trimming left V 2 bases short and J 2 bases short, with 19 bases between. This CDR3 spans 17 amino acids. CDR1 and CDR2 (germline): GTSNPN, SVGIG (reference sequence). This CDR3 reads CAWSRTAAYTTGNTIYF. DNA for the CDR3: TGTGCCTGGAGTAGGACAGCAGCCTATACGACTGGAAACACCATATATTTT. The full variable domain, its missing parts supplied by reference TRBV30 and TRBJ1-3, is SQTIHQWPATLVQPVGSPLSLECTVEGTSNPNLYWYRQAAGRGLQLLFYSVGIGQISSEVPQNLSASRPQDRQFILSSKKLLLSDSGFYLCAWSRTAAYTTGNTIYFGEGSWLTVV.

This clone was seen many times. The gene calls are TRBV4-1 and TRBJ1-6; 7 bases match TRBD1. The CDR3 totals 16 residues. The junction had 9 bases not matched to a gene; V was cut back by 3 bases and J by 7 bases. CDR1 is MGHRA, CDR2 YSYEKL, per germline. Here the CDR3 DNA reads TGCGCCAGCAGCCACGAAGGACAGGATCGAAATTCACCCCTCCACTTT. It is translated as CASSHEGQDRNSPLHF.

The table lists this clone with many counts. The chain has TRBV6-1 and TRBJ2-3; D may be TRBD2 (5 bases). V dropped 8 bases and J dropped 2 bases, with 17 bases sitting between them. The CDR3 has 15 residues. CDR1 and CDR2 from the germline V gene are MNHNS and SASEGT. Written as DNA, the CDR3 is TGTGCCAGCGAGAGGGAGATCCTCCCCACAGATACGCAGTATTTT. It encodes CASEREILPTDTQYF.

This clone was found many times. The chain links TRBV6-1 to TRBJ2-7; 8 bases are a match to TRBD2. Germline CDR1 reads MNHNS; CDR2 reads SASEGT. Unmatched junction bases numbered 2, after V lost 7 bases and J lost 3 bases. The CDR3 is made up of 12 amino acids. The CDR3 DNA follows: TGTGCCAGCATTACTAGCGGCTACGAGCAGTACGTC. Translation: CASITSGYEQYV.

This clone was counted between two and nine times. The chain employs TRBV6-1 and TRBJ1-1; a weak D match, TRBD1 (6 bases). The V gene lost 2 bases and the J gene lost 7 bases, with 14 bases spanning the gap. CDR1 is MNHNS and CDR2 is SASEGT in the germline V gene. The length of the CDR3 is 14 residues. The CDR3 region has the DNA TGTGCCAGCAGTGAACGAGGGGGGGGCATTGAAGCTTTCTTT. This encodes CASSERGGGIEAFF.

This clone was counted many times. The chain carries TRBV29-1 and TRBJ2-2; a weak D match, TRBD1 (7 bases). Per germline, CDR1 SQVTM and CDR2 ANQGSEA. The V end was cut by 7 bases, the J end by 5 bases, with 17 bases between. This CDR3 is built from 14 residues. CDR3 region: CSAFRGVSTGELFF. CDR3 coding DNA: TGCAGCGCCTTCAGGGGGGTTAGTACCGGGGAGCTGTTTTTT.

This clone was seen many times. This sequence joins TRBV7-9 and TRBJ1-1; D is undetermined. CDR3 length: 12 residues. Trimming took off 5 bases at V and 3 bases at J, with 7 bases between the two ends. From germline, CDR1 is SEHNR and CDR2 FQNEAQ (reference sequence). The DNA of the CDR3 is TGTGCCAGCAGCCAAACGGACACTGAAGCTTTCTTT. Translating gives CASSQTDTEAFF.

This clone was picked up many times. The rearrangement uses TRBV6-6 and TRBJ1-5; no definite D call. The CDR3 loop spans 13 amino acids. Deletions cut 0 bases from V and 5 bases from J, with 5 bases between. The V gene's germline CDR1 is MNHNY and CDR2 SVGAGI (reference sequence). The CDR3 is CASSYSPDQPQHF. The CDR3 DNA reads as TGTGCCAGCAGTTACTCACCGGATCAGCCCCAGCATTTT.

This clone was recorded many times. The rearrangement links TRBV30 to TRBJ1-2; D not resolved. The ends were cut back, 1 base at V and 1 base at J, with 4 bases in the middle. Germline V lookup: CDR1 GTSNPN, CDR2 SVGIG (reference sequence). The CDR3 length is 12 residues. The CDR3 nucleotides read TGTGCCTGGAGTGCGAGTAACTATGGCTACACCTTC. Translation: CAWSASNYGYTF.

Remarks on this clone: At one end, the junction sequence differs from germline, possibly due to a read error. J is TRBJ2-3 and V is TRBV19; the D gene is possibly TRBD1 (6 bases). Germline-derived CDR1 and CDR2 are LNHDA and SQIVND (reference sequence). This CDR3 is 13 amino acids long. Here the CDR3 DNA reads TGTGCCAGTAGGGTGGGGGCAGGAGATACGCGGTATTTT. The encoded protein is CASRVGAGDTRYF. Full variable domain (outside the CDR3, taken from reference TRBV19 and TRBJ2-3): DGGITQSPKYLFRKEGQNVTLSCEQNLNHDAMYWYRQDPGQGLRLIYYSQIVNDFQKGDIAEGYSVSREKKESFPLTVTSAQKNPTAFYLCASRVGAGDTRYFGPGTRLTVL.

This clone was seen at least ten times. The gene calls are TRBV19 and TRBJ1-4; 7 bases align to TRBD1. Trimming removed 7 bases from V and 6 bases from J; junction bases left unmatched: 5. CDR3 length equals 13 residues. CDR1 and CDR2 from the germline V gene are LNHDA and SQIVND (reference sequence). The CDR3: CASNRQGDEKLFF. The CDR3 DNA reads TGTGCCAGTAACCGACAGGGTGATGAAAAACTGTTTTTT.

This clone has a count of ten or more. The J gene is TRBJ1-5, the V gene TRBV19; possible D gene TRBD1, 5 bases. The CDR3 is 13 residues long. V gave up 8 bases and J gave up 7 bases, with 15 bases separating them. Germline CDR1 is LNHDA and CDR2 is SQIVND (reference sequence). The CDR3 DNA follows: TGTGCCAGTTGCACCCAGGGAAAACAGCCCCAGCATTTT. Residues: CASCTQGKQPQHF.

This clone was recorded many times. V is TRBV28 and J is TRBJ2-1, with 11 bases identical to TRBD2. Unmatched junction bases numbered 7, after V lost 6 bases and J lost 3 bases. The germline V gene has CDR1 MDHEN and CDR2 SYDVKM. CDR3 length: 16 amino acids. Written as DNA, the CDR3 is TGTGCCAGCAGCCAAATTAGCGGGAGGGGCTACAATGAGCAGTTCTTC. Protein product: CASSQISGRGYNEQFF.

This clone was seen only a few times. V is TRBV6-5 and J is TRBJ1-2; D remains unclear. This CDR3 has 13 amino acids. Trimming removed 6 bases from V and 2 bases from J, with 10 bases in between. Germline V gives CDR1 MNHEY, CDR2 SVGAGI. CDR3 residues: CASRRVGNYGYTF. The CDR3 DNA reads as TGTGCCAGCAGGAGGGTGGGCAACTATGGCTACACCTTC.

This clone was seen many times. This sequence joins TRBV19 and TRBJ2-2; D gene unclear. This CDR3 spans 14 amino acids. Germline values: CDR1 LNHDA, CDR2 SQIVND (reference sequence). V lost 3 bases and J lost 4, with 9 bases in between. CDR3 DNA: TGTGCCAGTAGTATCGCATCTAGCACCGGGGAGCTGTTTTTT. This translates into CASSIASSTGELFF.